A single TCR beta chain is shown here with its context. The sample belongs to a study of blood T cell repertoires in COVID-19. Study-wide context: Acute and convalescent COVID-19 samples came from the United States, Italy and Spain. PBMCs, B-cell-depleted T cells, or T cells were the source of the cDNA or gDNA that made up the material.

Methods used by the authors: Amplification of reference gene primers was used by the study to estimate nucleated cell counts. Profiling relied on immunoSEQ multiplex PCR, and the TCRdb table lists in-frame clones only, not all of them. Clonal size and the V and J genes are those of that table, whereas D and trimming came from the DNA. The table lists 95,000 to 100,000 clones, about 92% of them singletons, with about 5.7% in the top ten. The sequenced material came from peripheral blood. The sequence derives from a man aged 50 to 59 with active COVID-19.

The CDR3 region has the DNA TGTGCCAGCTCACCTCTAGCTGCTAGCACAGATACGCAGTATTTT. This codes for CASSPLAASTDTQYF. The chain employs TRBV18 and TRBJ2-3, with D possibly matching TRBD2 (5 bases). Germline V gene lookup returns CDR1 KGHSH and CDR2 LQKENI. V was trimmed by 3 bases and J by 0 bases, leaving 10 bases between them. The length of the CDR3 is 15 residues.